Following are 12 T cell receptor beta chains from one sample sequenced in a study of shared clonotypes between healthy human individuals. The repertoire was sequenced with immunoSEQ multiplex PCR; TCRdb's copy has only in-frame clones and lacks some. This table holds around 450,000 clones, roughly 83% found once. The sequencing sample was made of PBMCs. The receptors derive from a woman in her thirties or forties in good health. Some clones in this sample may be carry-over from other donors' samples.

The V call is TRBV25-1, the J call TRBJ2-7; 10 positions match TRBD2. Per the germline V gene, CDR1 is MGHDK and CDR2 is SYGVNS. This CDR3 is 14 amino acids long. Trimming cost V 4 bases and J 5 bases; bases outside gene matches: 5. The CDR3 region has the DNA TGTGCCAGCAGTGGGCCTAGCGGGAGAAACGAGCAGTACTTC. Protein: CASSGPSGRNEQYF.

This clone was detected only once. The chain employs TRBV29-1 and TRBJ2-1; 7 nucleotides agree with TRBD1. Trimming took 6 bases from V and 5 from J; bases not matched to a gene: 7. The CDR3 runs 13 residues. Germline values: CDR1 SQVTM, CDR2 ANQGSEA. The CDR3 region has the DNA TGCAGCGTGAGACAGGGAGCCCACAATGAGCAGTTCTTC. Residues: CSVRQGAHNEQFF.

CDR3: CASSFDTYGYTF. The DNA for the CDR3 is TGTGCCAGCAGCTTCGACACCTATGGCTACACCTTC. The chain carries TRBV7-2 and TRBJ1-2, with D unclear. The V and J ends lost 3 bases and 4 bases respectively, with 6 bases between them. From germline, CDR1 is SGHTA and CDR2 FQGNSA. CDR3 length: 12 amino acids.

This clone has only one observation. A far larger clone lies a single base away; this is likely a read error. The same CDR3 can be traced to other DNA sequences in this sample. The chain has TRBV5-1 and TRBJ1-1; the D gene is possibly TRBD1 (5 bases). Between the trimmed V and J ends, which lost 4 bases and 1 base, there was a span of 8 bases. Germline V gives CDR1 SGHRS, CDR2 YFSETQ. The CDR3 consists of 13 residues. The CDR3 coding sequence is TGCGCCAGCAGCCCAGGACAGAACACTGAAGCTTTCTTT. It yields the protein CASSPGQNTEAFF.

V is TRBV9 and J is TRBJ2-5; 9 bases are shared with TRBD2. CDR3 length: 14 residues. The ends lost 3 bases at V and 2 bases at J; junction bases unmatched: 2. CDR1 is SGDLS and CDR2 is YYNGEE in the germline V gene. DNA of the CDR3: TGTGCCAGCAGCGCGACTAGCGGACAAGAGACCCAGTACTTC. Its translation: CASSATSGQETQYF.

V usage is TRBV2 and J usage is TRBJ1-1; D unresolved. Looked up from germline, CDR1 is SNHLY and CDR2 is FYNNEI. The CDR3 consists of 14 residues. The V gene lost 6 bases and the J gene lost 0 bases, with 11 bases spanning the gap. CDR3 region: CASSKNEVNTEAFF. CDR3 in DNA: TGTGCCAGCAGCAAGAACGAAGTGAACACTGAAGCTTTCTTT.

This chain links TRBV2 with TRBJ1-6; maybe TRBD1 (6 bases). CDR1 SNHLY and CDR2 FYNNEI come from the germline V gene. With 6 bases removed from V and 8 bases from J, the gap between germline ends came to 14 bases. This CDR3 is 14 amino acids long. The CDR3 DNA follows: TGTGCCAGCAGAGGGACAACTGCTTATTCACCCCTCCACTTT. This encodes CASRGTTAYSPLHF. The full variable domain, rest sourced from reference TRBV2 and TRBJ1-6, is EPEVTQTPSHQVTQMGQEVILRCVPISNHLYFYWYRQILGQKVEFLVSFYNNEISEKSEIFDDQFSVERPDGSNFTLKIRSTKLEDSAMYFCASRGTTAYSPLHFGNGTRLTVT.

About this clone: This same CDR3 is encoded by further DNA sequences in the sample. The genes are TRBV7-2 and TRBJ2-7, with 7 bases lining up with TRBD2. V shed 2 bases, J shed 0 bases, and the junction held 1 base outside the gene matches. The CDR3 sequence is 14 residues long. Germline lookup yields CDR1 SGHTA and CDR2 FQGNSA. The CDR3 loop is CASSLIAGSYEQYF. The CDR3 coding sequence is TGTGCCAGCAGCTTAATAGCGGGCTCCTACGAGCAGTACTTC.

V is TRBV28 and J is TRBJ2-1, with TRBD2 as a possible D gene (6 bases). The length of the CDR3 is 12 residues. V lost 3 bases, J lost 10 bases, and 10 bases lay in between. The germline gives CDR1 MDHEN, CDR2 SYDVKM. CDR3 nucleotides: TGTGCCAGCAGTTTTTACGGGAGAGAGCAGTTCTTC. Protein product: CASSFYGREQFF.

DNA for the CDR3: TGCGCCAGCAGCTTGGAAGGGACAGCGGGGCAGCCCCAGCATTTT. This sequence encodes CASSLEGTAGQPQHF. The chain uses TRBV5-1 and TRBJ1-5; 7 nucleotides align to TRBD1. CDR1 SGHRS and CDR2 YFSETQ come from the germline V gene. This CDR3 has 15 amino acids. V lost 0 bases and J lost 7; bases outside the gene matches: 7. The whole variable domain, filled in from reference TRBV5-1 and TRBJ1-5, reads KAGVTQTPRYLIKTRGQQVTLSCSPISGHRSVSWYQQTPGQGLQFLFEYFSETQRNKGNFPGRFSGRQFSNSRSEMNVSTLELGDSALYLCASSLEGTAGQPQHFGDGTRLSIL.

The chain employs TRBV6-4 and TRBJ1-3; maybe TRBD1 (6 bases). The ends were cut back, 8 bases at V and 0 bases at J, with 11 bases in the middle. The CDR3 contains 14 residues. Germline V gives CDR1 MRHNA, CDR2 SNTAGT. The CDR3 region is CASDRPNSGNTIYF. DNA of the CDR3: TGTGCCAGCGACAGGCCTAACTCTGGAAACACCATATATTTT.

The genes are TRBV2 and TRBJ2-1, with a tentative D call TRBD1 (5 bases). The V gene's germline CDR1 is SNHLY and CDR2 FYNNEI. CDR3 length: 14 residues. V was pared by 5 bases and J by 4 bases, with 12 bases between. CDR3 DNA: TGTGCCAGCAGTTCTGGAAGGGGATACAATGAGCAGTTCTTC. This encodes CASSSGRGYNEQFF.